This TCR beta chain was observed in a study of blood T cell repertoires in COVID-19. On the study more broadly: From T cells, B-cell-depleted T cells, or PBMCs came the material, which was cDNA or gDNA.

Sequencing used immunoSEQ multiplex PCR; TCRdb keeps in-frame clones, though not all of them. The sample includes almost 300,000 clones, roughly 86% of them seen just once. The V gene's germline CDR1 is SEHNR and CDR2 FQNEAQ (reference sequence). Trimming left V 6 bases short and J 0 bases short, with 14 bases between. CDR3 size: 15 residues. The sequenced sample was peripheral blood. The receptor comes from a woman under 40 with COVID-19, enrolled during active disease. The chain carries TRBV7-9 and TRBJ1-2; D perhaps matches TRBD1 (5 bases). DNA of the CDR3: TGTGCCAGCAGTTCCCCGGGGGGACCTAACTATGGCTACACCTTC. It yields the protein CASSSPGGPNYGYTF.